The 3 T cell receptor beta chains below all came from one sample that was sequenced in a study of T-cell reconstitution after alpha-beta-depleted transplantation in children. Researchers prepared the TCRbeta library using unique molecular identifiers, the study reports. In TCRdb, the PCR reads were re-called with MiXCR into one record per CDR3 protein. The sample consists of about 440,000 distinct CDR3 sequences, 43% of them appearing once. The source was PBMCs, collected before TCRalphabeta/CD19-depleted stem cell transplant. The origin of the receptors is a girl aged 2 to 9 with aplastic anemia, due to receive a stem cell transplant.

The CDR3 reads CASSQRTSGASYEQYF. DNA of the CDR3: TGTGCCAGCAGCCAACGGACTAGCGGGGCCTCCTACGAGCAGTACTTC. The chain combines TRBV6-1 with TRBJ2-7, with 12 nucleotides matching TRBD2. Germline values: CDR1 MNHNS, CDR2 SASEGT. The length of the CDR3 is 16 residues. After removal of 6 bases from V and 0 bases from J, the junction contained 6 bases not matched to a gene.

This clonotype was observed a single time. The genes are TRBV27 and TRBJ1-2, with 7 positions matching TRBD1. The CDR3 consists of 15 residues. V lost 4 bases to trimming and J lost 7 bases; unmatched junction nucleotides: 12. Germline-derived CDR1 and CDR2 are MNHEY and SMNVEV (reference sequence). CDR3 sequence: CASSSILDREAGYTF. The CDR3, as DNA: TGTGCCAGCAGTTCGATCCTAGACAGGGAGGCTGGCTACACCTTC.

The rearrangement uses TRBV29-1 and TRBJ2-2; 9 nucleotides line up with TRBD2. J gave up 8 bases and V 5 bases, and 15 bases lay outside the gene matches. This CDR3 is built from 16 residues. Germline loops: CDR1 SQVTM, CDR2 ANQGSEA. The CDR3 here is CSVRLAGATPTGELFF. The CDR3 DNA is TGCAGCGTTCGGTTAGCGGGAGCTACCCCCACTGGGGAGCTGTTTTTT.